The TCR beta chain described here comes from a study of CD8+CD57+ T cells in acquired aplastic anemia. Study overall: The DNA of sorted CD4+ and CD8+ cells averaged roughly 3.2 ug. Healthy-donor CD4+ cells averaged roughly 11 million reads. Study-wide points: Patients showed no significant difference from controls in CD8+ Simpson's diversity. In common between the patients and the controls were more than 25 CD8+ CDR3 sequences.

The CDR3 runs to 13 residues. Trimming removed 5 bases at V and 3 bases at J, with 13 bases between. Looked up from germline, CDR1 is DFQATT and CDR2 is SNEGSKA (reference sequence). Notes on this clonotype: As yet, its antigen is unknown.

CDR3 and TCR beta VDJ profiling relied on genomic DNA as the template. TCRdb used MiXCR to reprocess the reads, holding one entry per CDR3 protein. Of about 180,000 distinct CDR3 sequences detected, 45% to 50% appear once; the ten largest clones hold around 2.7%. J is TRBJ2-5 and V is TRBV20-1, with a tentative D call TRBD2 (5 bases). Sequenced sample: sorted CD4+, CD8+, or CD8+CD57+ T cells (not recorded which) from PBMCs. The receptor's source is a human donor in good health. CDR3 coding DNA: TGCAGTGCTCCCGAGACTATGAAAGAGACCCAGTACTTC. This gives the protein CSAPETMKETQYF.